This T cell receptor beta chain was captured by sequencing in a study of blood T cell repertoires in COVID-19. The CDR3 has 16 residues. Trimming shortened V by 2 bases and J by 5 bases, and 16 bases separated the two germline ends. Germline CDR1 is PRHDT and CDR2 is FYEKMQ (reference sequence). Clones were read by immunoSEQ multiplex PCR, and TCRdb kept only the in-frame ones, dropping some. Of roughly 29,000 clones listed, approximately 79% are singletons. The receptor comes from a boy between 2 and 10 years old with active or convalescent COVID-19. The chain couples TRBV13 to TRBJ1-3; D unresolved. Sequenced input: peripheral blood. The CDR3, as DNA: TGTGCCAGCAGCTTAAGGATCGAACAGCTTCGAAACACCATATATTTT. The encoded protein is CASSLRIEQLRNTIYF.